The 6 T cell receptor beta chains given below trace back to one sample, sequenced in a study of CD8 T cell repertoires and HIV-1 epitope variants. The table came from immunoSEQ multiplex PCR; TCRdb's copy has only in-frame clones and leaves some out. The data hold 4,500 to 6,500 clones, with less than 70% observed a single time. Their specific antigens are unknown. The sequenced sample was cultured CD8+ T cells derived from PBMCs. These receptors all stem from a male donor with HIV.

This clone was detected only once. The rearrangement links TRBV13 to TRBJ1-3, with a possible D match to TRBD1 (5 bases). Germline V gives CDR1 PRHDT, CDR2 FYEKMQ (reference sequence). Trimming removed 6 bases from V and 0 bases from J, with 15 bases in between. The CDR3 sequence is 16 residues long. The DNA for the CDR3 is TGTGCCAGCAGTTTTTTTTCCGGGGGCTCTGGAAACACCATATATTTT. Translated, it gives CASSFFSGGSGNTIYF.

The chain uses TRBV29-1 and TRBJ1-2; D is possibly TRBD1 (6 bases). The CDR3 is made up of 13 amino acids. V was cut by 5 bases and J by 0 bases, with 10 bases left in between. The germline V gene has CDR1 SQVTM and CDR2 ANQGSEA. DNA of the CDR3: TGCAGCGTTCGGGACAAAGCTAACTATGGCTACACCTTC. Amino acids: CSVRDKANYGYTF.

J is TRBJ2-1 and V is TRBV19; no clear D. This CDR3 contains 12 residues. V lost 8 bases and J lost 6, with 11 bases in between. Looked up from germline, CDR1 is LNHDA and CDR2 is SQIVND (reference sequence). Here the CDR3 DNA reads TGTGCCAGTGGCTTAGTATCCAATGAGCAGTTCTTC. It encodes CASGLVSNEQFF. Filled out from reference TRBV19 and TRBJ2-1, the complete variable domain reads DGGITQSPKYLFRKEGQNVTLSCEQNLNHDAMYWYRQDPGQGLRLIYYSQIVNDFQKGDIAEGYSVSREKKESFPLTVTSAQKNPTAFYLCASGLVSNEQFFGPGTRLTVL.

This chain joins TRBV28 and TRBJ2-3; D possibly corresponds to TRBD1 (7 bases). The V gene lost 3 bases and the J gene lost 2 bases, with 18 bases spanning the gap. The CDR3 runs to 17 residues. Germline V gives CDR1 MDHEN, CDR2 SYDVKM. The CDR3 spells CASSLEGTDSFTDTQYF. The CDR3 nucleotides are TGTGCCAGCAGTTTGGAGGGGACAGACTCATTCACAGATACGCAGTATTTT.

In its sample, this clone is medium-sized (0.01 to 0.1%). CDR3 protein: CASSQGVSDIQYF. The CDR3 DNA follows: TGCGCCAGCAGCCAAGGGGTGTCGGACATTCAGTACTTC. The chain joins TRBV4-3 to TRBJ2-4; no clear D gene. Trimming removed 1 base from V and 8 bases from J, with 9 bases in between. Germline V gene lookup returns CDR1 LGHNA and CDR2 YSLEER. CDR3 length: 13 amino acids.

V and J are TRBV28 and TRBJ1-5; possibly TRBD1 for D (5 bases). V lost 4 bases and J lost 2, with 12 bases in between. The CDR3 extends over 15 amino acids. Germline-derived CDR1 and CDR2 are MDHEN and SYDVKM. CDR3 in amino acids: CASSSTGGGNQPQHF. In DNA form, the CDR3 reads TGTGCCAGCAGTTCCACGGGGGGAGGCAATCAGCCCCAGCATTTT.